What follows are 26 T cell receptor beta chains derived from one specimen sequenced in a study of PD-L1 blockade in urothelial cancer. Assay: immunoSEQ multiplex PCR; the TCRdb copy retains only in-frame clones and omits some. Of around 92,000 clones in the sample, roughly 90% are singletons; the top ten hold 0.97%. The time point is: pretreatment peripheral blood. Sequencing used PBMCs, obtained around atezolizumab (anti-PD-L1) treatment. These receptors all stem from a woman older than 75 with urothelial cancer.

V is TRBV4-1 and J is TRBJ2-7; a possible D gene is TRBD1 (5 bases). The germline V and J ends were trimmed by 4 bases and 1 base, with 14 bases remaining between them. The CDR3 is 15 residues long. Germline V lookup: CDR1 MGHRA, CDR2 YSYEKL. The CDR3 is CASSRRQTPSYEQYF. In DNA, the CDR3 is TGCGCCAGCAGCCGACGACAGACCCCTTCCTACGAGCAGTACTTC.

The CDR3 sequence is CASSFLAGGGSNTGELFF. The DNA for the CDR3 is TGTGCCAGCAGTTTCCTAGCGGGAGGCGGGTCGAACACCGGGGAGCTGTTTTTT. The V and J genes are TRBV27 and TRBJ2-2, with 11 bases fitting TRBD2. J gave up 0 bases and V 3 bases, and 6 bases lay outside the gene matches. The CDR3 is made up of 18 amino acids. Per the germline V gene, CDR1 is MNHEY and CDR2 is SMNVEV (reference sequence).

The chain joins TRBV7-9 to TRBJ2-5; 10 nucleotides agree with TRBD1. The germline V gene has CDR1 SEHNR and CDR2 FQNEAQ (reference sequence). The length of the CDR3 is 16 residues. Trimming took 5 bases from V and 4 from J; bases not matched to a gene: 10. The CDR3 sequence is CASSLRQGAGGETQYF. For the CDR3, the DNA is TGTGCCAGCAGCCTCCGACAGGGGGCAGGAGGAGAGACCCAGTACTTC.

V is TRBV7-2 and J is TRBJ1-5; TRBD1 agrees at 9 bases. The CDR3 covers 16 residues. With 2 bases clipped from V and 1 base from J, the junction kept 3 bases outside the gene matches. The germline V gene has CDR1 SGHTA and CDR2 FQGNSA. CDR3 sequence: CASSLTGTGSNQPQHF. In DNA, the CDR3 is TGTGCCAGCAGCTTAACCGGGACAGGGAGCAATCAGCCCCAGCATTTT.

This CDR3 reads CASSYSRGNQPQHF. The CDR3 DNA follows: TGTGCCAGCAGTTACTCGAGGGGCAATCAGCCCCAGCATTTT. The chain employs TRBV6-6 and TRBJ1-5; no reliable D call. The CDR3 totals 14 residues. Germline V gene data show CDR1 as MNHNY and CDR2 as SVGAGI (reference sequence). The germline V and J ends were trimmed by 0 bases and 2 bases, with 5 bases remaining between them.

CDR3 nucleotides: TGTGCCAGCAGCTTGTCGCCAGTTTCGAACACTGAAGCTTTCTTT. Amino acids: CASSLSPVSNTEAFF. The genes are TRBV5-6 and TRBJ1-1, with D unclear. CDR1 and CDR2 (germline): SGHDT, YYEEEE. Trimming stripped 1 base from V and 1 base from J, with 11 bases between. The length of the CDR3 is 15 residues.

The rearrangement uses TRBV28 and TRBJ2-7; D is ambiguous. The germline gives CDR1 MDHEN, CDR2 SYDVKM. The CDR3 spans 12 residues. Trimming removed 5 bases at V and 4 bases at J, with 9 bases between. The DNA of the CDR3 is TGTGCCAGCAGTGGCCCCTTTTACGAGCAGTACTTC. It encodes CASSGPFYEQYF.

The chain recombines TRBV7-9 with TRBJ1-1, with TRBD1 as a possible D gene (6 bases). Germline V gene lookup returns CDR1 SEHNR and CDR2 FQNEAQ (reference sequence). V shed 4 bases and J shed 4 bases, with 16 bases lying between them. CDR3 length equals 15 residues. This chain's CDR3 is CASSSQQGMSTEAFF. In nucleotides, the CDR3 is TGTGCCAGCAGCTCTCAACAGGGTATGAGCACTGAAGCTTTCTTT.

This chain's CDR3 is CASSQDGVAGGDTGELFF. CDR3 nucleotides: TGTGCCAGCAGCCAAGATGGGGTAGCGGGAGGTGACACCGGGGAGCTGTTTTTT. The chain uses TRBV4-2 and TRBJ2-2; 10 nucleotides agree with TRBD2. This CDR3 region has 18 residues. The V gene end was trimmed by 0 bases and the J gene end by 3 bases; junction bases not matched to a gene: 7. CDR1 and CDR2 (germline): LGHNA, YNFKEQ.

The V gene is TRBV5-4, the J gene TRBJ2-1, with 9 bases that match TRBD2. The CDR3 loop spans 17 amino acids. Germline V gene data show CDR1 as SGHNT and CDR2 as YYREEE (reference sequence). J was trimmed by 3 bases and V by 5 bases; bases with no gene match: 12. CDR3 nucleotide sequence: TGTGCCAGCAGTTTGCCCTTAGCGGGGGCGAGCTACAATGAGCAGTTCTTC. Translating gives CASSLPLAGASYNEQFF.

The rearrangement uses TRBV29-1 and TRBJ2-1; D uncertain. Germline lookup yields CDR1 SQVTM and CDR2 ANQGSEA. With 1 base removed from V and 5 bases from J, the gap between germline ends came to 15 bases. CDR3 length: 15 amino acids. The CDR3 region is CSVEASPLGHNEQFF. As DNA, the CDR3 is TGCAGCGTTGAAGCGTCCCCCCTAGGCCACAATGAGCAGTTCTTC.

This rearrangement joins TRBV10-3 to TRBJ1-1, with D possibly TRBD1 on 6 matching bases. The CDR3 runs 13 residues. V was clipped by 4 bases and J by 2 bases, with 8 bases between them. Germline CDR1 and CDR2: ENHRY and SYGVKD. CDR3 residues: CAISGGGNTEAFF. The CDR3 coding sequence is TGTGCCATCAGTGGAGGGGGAAACACTGAAGCTTTCTTT.

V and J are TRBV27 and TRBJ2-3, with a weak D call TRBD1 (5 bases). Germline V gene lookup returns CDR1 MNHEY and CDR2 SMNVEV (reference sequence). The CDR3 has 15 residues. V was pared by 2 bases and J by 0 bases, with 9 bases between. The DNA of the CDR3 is TGTGCCAGCAGTTTAGGGGCAGCTAGCACAGATACGCAGTATTTT. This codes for CASSLGAASTDTQYF.

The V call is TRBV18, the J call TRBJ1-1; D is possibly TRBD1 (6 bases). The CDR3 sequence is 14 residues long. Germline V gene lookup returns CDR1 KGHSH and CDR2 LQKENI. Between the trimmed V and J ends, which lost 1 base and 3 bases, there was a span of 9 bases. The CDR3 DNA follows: TGTGCCAGCTCACCACTGGACAGATACACTGAAGCTTTCTTT. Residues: CASSPLDRYTEAFF.

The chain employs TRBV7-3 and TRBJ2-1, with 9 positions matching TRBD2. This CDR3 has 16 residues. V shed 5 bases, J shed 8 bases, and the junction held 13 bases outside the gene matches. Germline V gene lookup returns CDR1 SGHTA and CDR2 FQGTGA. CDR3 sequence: CASSPIAGAVADEQFF. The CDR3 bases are TGTGCCAGCAGCCCTATAGCGGGAGCGGTGGCGGATGAGCAGTTCTTC.

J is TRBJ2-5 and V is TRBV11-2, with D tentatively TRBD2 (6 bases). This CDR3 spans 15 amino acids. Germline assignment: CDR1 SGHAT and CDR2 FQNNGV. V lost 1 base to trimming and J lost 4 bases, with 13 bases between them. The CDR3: CASSLGGVGGETQYF. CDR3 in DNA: TGTGCCAGCAGCTTAGGGGGAGTGGGGGGAGAGACCCAGTACTTC.

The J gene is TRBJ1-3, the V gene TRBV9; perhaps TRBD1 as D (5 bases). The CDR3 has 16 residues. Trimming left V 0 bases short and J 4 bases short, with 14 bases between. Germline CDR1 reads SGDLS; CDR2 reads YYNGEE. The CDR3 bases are TGTGCCAGCAGCGTAGCGTCGGCAGGGCGCGGAAACACCATATATTTT. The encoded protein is CASSVASAGRGNTIYF.

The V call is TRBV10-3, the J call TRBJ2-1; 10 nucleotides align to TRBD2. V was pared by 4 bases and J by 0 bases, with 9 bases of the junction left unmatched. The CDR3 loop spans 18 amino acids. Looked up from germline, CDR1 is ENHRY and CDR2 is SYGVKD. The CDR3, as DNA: TGTGCCATCAGTGGGTCAGGACTAGCGGCTAGCTCCTACAATGAGCAGTTCTTC. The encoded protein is CAISGSGLAASSYNEQFF.

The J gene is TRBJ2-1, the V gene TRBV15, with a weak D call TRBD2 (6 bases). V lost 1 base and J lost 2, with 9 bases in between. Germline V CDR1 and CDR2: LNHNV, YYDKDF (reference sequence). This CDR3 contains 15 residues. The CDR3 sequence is CATSRAGEAYNEQFF. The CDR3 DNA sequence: TGTGCCACCAGCAGAGCGGGAGAGGCCTACAATGAGCAGTTCTTC. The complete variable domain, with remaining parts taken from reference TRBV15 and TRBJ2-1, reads DAMVIQNPRYQVTQFGKPVTLSCSQTLNHNVMYWYQQKSSQAPKLLFHYYDKDFNNEADTPDNFQSRRPNTSFCFLDIRSPGLGDTAMYLCATSRAGEAYNEQFFGPGTRLTVL.

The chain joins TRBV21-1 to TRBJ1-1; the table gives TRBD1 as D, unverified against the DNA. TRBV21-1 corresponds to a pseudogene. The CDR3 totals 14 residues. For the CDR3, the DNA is TGTGCCAGCAGCCCCGAGACAGGGCGAACTGAAGCTTTCTTT. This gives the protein CASSPETGRTEAFF.

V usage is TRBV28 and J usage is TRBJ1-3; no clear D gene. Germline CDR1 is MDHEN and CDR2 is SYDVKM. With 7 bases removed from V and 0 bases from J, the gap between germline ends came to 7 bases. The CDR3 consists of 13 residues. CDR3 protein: CASIPLSGNTIYF. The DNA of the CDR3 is TGTGCCAGCATCCCACTCTCTGGAAACACCATATATTTT.

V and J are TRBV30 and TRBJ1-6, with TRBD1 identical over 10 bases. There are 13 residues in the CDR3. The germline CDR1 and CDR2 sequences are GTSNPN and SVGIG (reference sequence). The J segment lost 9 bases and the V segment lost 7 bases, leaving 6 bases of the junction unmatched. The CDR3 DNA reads TGTGCCTCGCAGACAGGGGGCAGTTCACCCCTCCACTTT. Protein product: CASQTGGSSPLHF. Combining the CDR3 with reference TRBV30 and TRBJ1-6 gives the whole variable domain SQTIHQWPATLVQPVGSPLSLECTVEGTSNPNLYWYRQAAGRGLQLLFYSVGIGQISSEVPQNLSASRPQDRQFILSSKKLLLSDSGFYLCASQTGGSSPLHFGNGTRLTVT.

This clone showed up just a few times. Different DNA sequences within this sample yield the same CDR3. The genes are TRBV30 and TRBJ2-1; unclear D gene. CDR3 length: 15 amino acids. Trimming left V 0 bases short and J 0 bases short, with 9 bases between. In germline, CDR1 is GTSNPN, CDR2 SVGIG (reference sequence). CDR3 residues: CAWSVKRSSYNEQFF. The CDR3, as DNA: TGTGCCTGGAGTGTAAAGCGTAGCTCCTACAATGAGCAGTTCTTC.

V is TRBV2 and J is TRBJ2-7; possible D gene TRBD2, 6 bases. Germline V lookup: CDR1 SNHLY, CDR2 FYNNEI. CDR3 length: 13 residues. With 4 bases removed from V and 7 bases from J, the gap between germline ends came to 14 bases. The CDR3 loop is CASSVGGSGEQYF. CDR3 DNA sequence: TGTGCCAGCAGTGTGGGGGGATCCGGGGAGCAGTACTTC.

Here the CDR3 reads CASRRTSATYEQYF. The CDR3 region has the DNA TGTGCCAGCAGGAGGACTAGCGCGACCTACGAGCAGTACTTC. This chain joins TRBV6-1 and TRBJ2-7, with 9 bases matching TRBD2. This CDR3 is built from 14 residues. The J segment lost 2 bases and the V segment lost 6 bases, leaving 5 bases of the junction unmatched. In germline, CDR1 is MNHNS, CDR2 SASEGT.

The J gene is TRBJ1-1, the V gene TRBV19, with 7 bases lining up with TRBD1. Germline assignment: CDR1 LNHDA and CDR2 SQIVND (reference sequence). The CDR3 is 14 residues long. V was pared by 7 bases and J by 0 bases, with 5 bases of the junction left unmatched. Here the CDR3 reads CASTDTGVNTEAFF. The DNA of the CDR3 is TGTGCCAGTACCGATACAGGGGTGAACACTGAAGCTTTCTTT.